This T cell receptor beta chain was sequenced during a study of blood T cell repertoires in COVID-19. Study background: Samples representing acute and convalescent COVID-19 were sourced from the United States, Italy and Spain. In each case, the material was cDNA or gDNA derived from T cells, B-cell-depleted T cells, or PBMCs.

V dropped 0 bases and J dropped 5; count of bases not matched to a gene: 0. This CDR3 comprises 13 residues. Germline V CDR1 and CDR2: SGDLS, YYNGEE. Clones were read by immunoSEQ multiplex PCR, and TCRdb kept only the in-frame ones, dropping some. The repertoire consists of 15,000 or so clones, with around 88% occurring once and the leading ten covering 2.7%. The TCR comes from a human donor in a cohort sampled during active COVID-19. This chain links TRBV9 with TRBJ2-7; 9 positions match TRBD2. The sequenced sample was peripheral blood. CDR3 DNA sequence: TGTGCCAGCAGCGTAGCTAGCGGGAACGAGCAGTACTTC. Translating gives CASSVASGNEQYF.